This T cell receptor (beta chain) was sequenced during a study of radiation and T cells in renal cell carcinoma. Study results and caveats: Baseline intratumoral clonotype presence is unknown without pretreatment biopsies. Dominant CDR3 motifs were more common in irradiated tumors than controls. Compared with controls, irradiated tumors showed greater TCR clonality.

After removal of 5 bases from V and 2 bases from J, the junction contained 10 bases not matched to a gene. The CDR3 runs to 17 residues. The V gene's germline CDR1 is SGHAT and CDR2 FQNNGV. Here immunoSEQ multiplex PCR was the method, and the copy in TCRdb shows in-frame clones only, minus some. The top ten hold over 9.5% of the sample, which has around 19,000 clones, around 50% seen once. The treatment is: 15 Gy SBRT to primary tumor, nephrectomy 4 weeks later. This clone was seen only once. As yet, its antigen is unknown. This chain joins TRBV11-2 and TRBJ2-3; 10 positions match TRBD2. The sequence was obtained from a man aged 50-59 years with renal cell carcinoma. The starting material was tumor tissue, obtained from a patient whose treatment included radiotherapy and nephrectomy. The CDR3 coding sequence is TGTGCCAGCAGCCCCGATTCTAGCGGGGGTCTCACAGATACGCAGTATTTT. It specifies CASSPDSSGGLTDTQYF.